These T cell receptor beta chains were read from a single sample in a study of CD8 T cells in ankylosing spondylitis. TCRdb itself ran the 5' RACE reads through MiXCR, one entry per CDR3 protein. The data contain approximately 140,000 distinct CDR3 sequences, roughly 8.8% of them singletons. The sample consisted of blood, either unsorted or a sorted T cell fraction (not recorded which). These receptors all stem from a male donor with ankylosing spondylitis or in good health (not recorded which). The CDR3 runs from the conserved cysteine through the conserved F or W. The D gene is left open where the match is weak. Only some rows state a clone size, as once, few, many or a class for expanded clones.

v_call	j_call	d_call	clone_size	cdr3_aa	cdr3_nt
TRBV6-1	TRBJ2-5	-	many	CASSEVVAGPIQETQYF	TGTGCCAGCAGTGAGGTCGTGGCAGGGCCTATCCAAGAGACCCAGTACTTC
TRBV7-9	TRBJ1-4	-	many	CASSPRQAWNEKLFF	TGTGCCAGCAGCCCCCGACAGGCCTGGAATGAAAAACTGTTTTTT
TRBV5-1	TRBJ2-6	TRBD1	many	CASKIRGTGGSGANVLTF	TGCGCCAGCAAAATCAGAGGGACAGGGGGCTCTGGGGCCAACGTCCTGACTTTC
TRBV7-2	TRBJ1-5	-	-	CASSLNGGEGQPQHF	TGTGCCAGCAGCTTAAACGGAGGGGAGGGGCAGCCCCAGCATTTT
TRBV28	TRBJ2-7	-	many	CASSFQRSGPSIEQYF	TGTGCCAGCAGCTTTCAAAGAAGTGGACCCTCTATCGAGCAGTACTTC
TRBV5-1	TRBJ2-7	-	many	CASSLVTLGSEQYF	TGCGCCAGCAGCTTGGTTACGCTTGGCTCCGAGCAGTACTTC
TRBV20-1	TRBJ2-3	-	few	CSARDPAPDTQYF	TGCAGTGCTAGAGACCCAGCCCCAGATACGCAGTATTTT
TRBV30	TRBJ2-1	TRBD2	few	CAWSVGLAGPLLIF	TGTGCCTGGAGTGTGGGACTAGCGGGGCCACTTTTGATCTTC
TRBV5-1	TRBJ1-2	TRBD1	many	CASSLDLQGAGGYTF	TGCGCCAGCAGCTTGGACCTCCAGGGGGCCGGTGGCTACACCTTC
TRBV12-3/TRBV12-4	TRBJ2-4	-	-	CASSFASRAPKNIQYF	TGTGCCAGCAGTTTCGCTAGCCGAGCACCCAAAAACATTCAGTACTTC
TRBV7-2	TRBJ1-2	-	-	CASSQNRRDGYTF	TGTGCCAGCTCCCAGAACAGGCGGGATGGCTACACCTTC
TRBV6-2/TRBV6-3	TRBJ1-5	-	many	CASTPSRTGNQPQHF	TGTGCCAGCACCCCCTCTCGGACAGGCAATCAGCCCCAGCATTTT
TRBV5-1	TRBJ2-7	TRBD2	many	CASSWSGSSYEQYF	TGCGCCAGCAGCTGGAGCGGGAGCTCCTACGAGCAGTACTTC
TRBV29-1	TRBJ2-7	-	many	CSVGRNYEQYF	TGCAGCGTTGGCAGGAATTACGAGCAGTACTTC
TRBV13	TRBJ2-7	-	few	CASSTRDGGYEQYF	TGTGCCAGCAGCACACGGGACGGGGGCTACGAGCAGTACTTC
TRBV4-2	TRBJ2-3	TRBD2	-	CSNSPVIAGYTDTQYF	TGTTCCAACAGCCCAGTCATAGCGGGATACACAGATACGCAGTATTTT
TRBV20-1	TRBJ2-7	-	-	CSARDRLPYEQYF	TGCAGTGCTAGAGATCGTCTCCCCTACGAGCAGTACTTC
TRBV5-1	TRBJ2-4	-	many	CASRWLYGEDIQYF	TGCGCCAGCAGATGGTTATACGGCGAGGACATTCAGTACTTC
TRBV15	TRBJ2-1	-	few	CATSKTRDSYNEQFF	TGTGCCACCAGCAAAACACGGGACTCCTACAATGAGCAGTTCTTC
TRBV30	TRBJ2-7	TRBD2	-	CAWSVAGGYEQYF	TGTGCCTGGAGTGTAGCGGGAGGGTACGAGCAGTACTTC
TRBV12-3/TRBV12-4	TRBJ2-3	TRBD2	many	CASTPSRGRTDTQYF	TGTGCCAGCACCCCATCCCGCGGGAGGACCGATACGCAGTATTTT
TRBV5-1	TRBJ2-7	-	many	CASSLNGGGALYF	TGCGCCAGCAGCTTGAACGGCGGCGGCGCGCTGTACTTC
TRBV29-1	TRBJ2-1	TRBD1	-	CSVAQGNNEQFF	TGCAGCGTTGCACAGGGGAACAATGAGCAGTTCTTC
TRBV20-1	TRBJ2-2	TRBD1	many	CSARMTGRSTGELFF	TGCAGTGCTAGAATGACAGGGCGCTCAACCGGGGAGCTGTTTTTT
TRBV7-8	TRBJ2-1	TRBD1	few	CASSYQTGWSDNEQFF	TGTGCCAGCAGCTACCAGACAGGGTGGTCGGACAATGAGCAGTTCTTC
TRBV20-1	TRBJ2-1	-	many	CSAWDPPNEQFF	TGCAGTGCATGGGACCCCCCCAATGAGCAGTTCTTC
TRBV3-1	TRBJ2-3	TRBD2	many	CASSQDLADYTDTQYF	TGTGCCAGCAGCCAAGACCTAGCGGACTACACAGATACGCAGTATTTT
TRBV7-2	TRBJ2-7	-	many	CASSVYSRGQSEQYF	TGTGCCAGCAGCGTTTATAGCAGGGGTCAAAGCGAGCAGTACTTC
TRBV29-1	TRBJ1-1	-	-	CSVAREMDQAFF	TGCAGCGTTGCCAGGGAGATGGACCAGGCTTTCTTT
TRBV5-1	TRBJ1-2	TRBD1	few	CASSSGQTYGYTF	TGCGCCAGCAGCTCGGGACAGACTTATGGCTACACCTTC
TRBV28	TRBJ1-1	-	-	CASSFMKTEAFF	TGTGCCAGCAGTTTCATGAAAACTGAAGCTTTCTTT
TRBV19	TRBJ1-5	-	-	CASRKQVHSNQPQHF	TGTGCCAGTAGAAAACAGGTACATAGCAATCAGCCCCAGCATTTT
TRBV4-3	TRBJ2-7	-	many	CASSQEVGGSYEQYF	TGCGCCAGCAGCCAAGAGGTGGGCGGCAGCTACGAGCAGTACTTC
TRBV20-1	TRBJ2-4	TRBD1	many	CSAGTGQNIQYF	TGCAGTGCTGGGACAGGACAAAACATTCAGTACTTC
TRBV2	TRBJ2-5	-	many	CASSDMAPTYQETQYF	TGTGCCAGCAGTGATATGGCGCCGACGTACCAAGAGACCCAGTACTTC
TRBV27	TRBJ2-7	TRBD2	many	CASSLRGTRGFLEQYF	TGTGCCAGCAGTTTACGCGGGACTAGGGGGTTCCTCGAGCAGTACTTC
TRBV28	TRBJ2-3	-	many	CASTSGSTGDTQYF	TGTGCCAGCACCTCCGGGTCTACGGGAGATACGCAGTATTTT
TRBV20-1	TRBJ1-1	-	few	CSARFPTENTEAFF	TGCAGTGCTAGATTCCCGACGGAGAACACTGAAGCTTTCTTT
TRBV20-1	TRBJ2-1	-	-	CSATSSGQSYNEQFF	TGCAGTGCCACTAGTTCGGGACAATCCTACAATGAGCAGTTCTTC
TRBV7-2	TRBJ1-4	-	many	CASSLGVNKEKLFF	TGTGCCAGCAGCTTAGGGGTTAATAAAGAAAAACTGTTTTTT
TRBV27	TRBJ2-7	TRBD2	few	CASSLGGVSYEQYF	TGTGCCAGCAGTTTGGGAGGGGTCTCCTACGAGCAGTACTTC
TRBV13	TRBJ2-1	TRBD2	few	CASSFEVLSPGGVYNEQFF	TGTGCCAGCAGCTTTGAGGTCCTTAGTCCGGGAGGGGTCTACAATGAGCAGTTCTTC
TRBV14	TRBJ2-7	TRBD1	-	CASSQVKDRGPYEQYF	TGTGCCAGCAGCCAAGTTAAGGACAGGGGGCCCTACGAGCAGTACTTC
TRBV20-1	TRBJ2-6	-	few	CSARDRVRGASSGANVLTF	TGCAGTGCTAGAGATAGGGTTCGTGGCGCTAGCTCTGGGGCCAACGTCCTGACTTTC
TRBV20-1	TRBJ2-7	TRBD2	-	CSARVSDWVLAGGVDEYF	TGCAGTGCTAGAGTGTCCGATTGGGTCCTAGCGGGAGGGGTTGATGAGTACTTC
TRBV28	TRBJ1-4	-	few	CASSFIGQSNEKLFF	TGTGCCAGCAGTTTTATCGGACAGAGTAATGAAAAACTGTTTTTT
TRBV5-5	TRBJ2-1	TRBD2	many	CASSRTSGNYNEQFF	TGTGCCAGCAGCCGGACTAGCGGAAACTACAATGAGCAGTTCTTC
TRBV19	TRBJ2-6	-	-	CASSISESGANVLTF	TGTGCCAGTAGTATTTCTGAAAGCGGGGCCAACGTCCTGACTTTC
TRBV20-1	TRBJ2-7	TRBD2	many	CSAQLAGGPSSYEQYF	TGCAGTGCTCAACTAGCGGGAGGCCCTAGCTCCTACGAGCAGTACTTC
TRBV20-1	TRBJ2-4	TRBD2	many	CSIKREDKNIQYF	TGCAGTATTAAACGGGAGGACAAAAACATTCAGTACTTC
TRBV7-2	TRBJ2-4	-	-	CASTTLAMLAKNSQYF	TGTGCCAGCACCACGCTAGCGATGCTAGCCAAAAACAGTCAGTACTTC
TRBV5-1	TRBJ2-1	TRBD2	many	CASSDRTSGRAFDEQFF	TGCGCCAGCAGCGACAGGACTAGCGGGAGGGCCTTCGATGAGCAGTTCTTC
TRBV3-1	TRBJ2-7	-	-	CASCPNPGYTGSSYEQYF	TGTGCCAGCTGTCCAAACCCGGGATACACAGGGAGCTCCTACGAGCAGTACTTC
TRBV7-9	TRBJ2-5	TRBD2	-	CASSIAGTQETQYF	TGTGCCAGCAGCATAGCGGGCACCCAAGAGACCCAGTACTTC
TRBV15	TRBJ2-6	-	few	CATRNTGSGANVLTF	TGTGCCACCAGAAACACAGGGTCGGGGGCCAACGTCCTGACTTTC